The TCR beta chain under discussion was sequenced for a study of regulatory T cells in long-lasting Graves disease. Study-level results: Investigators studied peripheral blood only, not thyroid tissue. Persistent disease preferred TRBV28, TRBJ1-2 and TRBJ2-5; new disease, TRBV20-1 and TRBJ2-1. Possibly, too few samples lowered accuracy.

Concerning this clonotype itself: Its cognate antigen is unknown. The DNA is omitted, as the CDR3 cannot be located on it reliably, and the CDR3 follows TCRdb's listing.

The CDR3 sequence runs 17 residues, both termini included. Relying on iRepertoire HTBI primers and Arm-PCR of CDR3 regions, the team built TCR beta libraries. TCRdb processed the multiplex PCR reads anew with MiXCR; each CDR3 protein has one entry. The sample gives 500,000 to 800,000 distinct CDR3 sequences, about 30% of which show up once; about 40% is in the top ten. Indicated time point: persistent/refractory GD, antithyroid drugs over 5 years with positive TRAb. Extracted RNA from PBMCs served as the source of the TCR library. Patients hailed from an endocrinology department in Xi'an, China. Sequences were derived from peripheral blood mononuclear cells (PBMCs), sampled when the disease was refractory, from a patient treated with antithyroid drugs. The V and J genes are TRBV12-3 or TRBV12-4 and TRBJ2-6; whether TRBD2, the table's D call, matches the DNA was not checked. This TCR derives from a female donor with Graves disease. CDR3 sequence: CASILGLAGSGANVLTF.